This TCR beta chain was identified in a study of cytomegalovirus exposure and HLA in healthy donors. Study details: Drawn from HLA-typed donors, 80 million to 95 million unique TCRs were held in an early data release. Whole-study results and caveats: Beyond CMV serostatus, there was no information to go on about immune exposure.

The V end was cut by 3 bases, the J end by 3 bases, with 6 bases between. This CDR3 comprises 13 residues. Germline lookup yields CDR1 MNHNS and CDR2 SASEGT. PCR employed 60 Vbeta and 13 Jbeta primers. The method was immunoSEQ multiplex PCR; TCRdb's version includes in-frame clones alone and lacks a portion of them. Its table records just over 80,000 clones. Details on this clone: Antigen: not known.

The rearrangement uses TRBV6-1 and TRBJ1-5; D call uncertain. What was sequenced was PBMCs. The TCR was taken from a woman aged 25-40 years in good health and CMV-seronegative. The CDR3 reads CASSDSFNQPQHF. CDR3 nucleotides: TGTGCCAGCAGTGATAGTTTCAATCAGCCCCAGCATTTT.